This T cell receptor (beta chain) was identified in a study of blood T cells in healthy people across ages. Study results and limitations: A strong correlation was seen between TCR beta diversity and naive T cell percentage.

A second PCR of roughly 7 to 11 cycles used a sample-barcoded 5' primer and a J-beta primer mix. A template-switch adaptor with 12 random nucleotides tagged each cDNA molecule. A single record per CDR3 protein comes from TCRdb applying MiXCR to the 5' RACE reads. The sample consists of 1 million to 1.2 million distinct CDR3 sequences, around two fifths of them appearing once. Comment on this clonotype: Its antigen is as yet unknown.

Germline V gene sequence: CDR1 SGHTA, CDR2 FQGNSA. V shed 6 bases and J 8 bases; nucleotides not matched to a gene: 16. This CDR3 comprises 16 residues. The sequenced sample consisted of blood. The chain couples TRBV7-2 to TRBJ2-3; 8 bases fit TRBD1. The sequence was obtained from a man younger than 35 in good health. CDR3 residues: CASRASGGSFSGTQYF. The CDR3 DNA is TGTGCCAGCAGGGCCTCAGGGGGCTCTTTCTCGGGTACGCAGTATTTT.